This is a list of T cell receptor beta chains from one sample in a study of T cell repertoires in cytomegalovirus infection. MiXCR was run by TCRdb on the reads, yielding one entry per CDR3 protein. The data hold about 830,000 distinct CDR3 sequences, with over 25% observed a single time. The antigens for these receptors are not known. Sequenced material: cultured CD8+ T cells from PBMCs, taken from culture after CMV antigen stimulation. These receptors came from a human donor in good health (CMV status not recorded). Some clones in this sample may be carry-over from other donors' samples. CDR3s include the opening cysteine and the closing phenylalanine or tryptophan.

v_gene,CDR3aa
TRBV10-2,CASSVPSFNEQYF
TRBV5-6,CASSGQGTGTYEQYF
TRBV6-5,CASSYTGTGAAEAFF
TRBV7-9,CASSPLAGGSPDTQYF
TRBV18,CASSGPGQGFYEQYF
TRBV2,CATYYRGNNEQFF
TRBV5-6,CASSYPADSQGNEQFF
TRBV20-1,CSAPTENYGYTF
TRBV5-5,CASSAGHLGNQPQHF
TRBV4-2,CASSQDGQPSTQHF
TRBV7-9,CASSPHSNYGYTF
TRBV9,CASSAGQSYNSPLHF
TRBV28,CASSSSGDTQYF
TRBV14,CASSQEPGENTEAFF
TRBV4-1,CASSQGGQGNQETQYF
TRBV6-7,CASSYSRHSYEQYF
TRBV5-1,CASRSGVLGDTQYF
TRBV15,CATSNTVTGRGLLETQYF
TRBV7-6,CVSSLDREDEKLFF
TRBV7-2,CASSLDGGSQSGGEAFF
TRBV15,CATSREEGNSPLHF
TRBV20-1,CSARTVSSYNSPLHF
TRBV7-8,CASSLGANIQYF
TRBV12-3/TRBV12-4,CASTGTSLAEQFF
TRBV6-5,CASSYFSGDVQETQYF
TRBV7-8,CASSFYLIQETQYF
TRBV28,CASSQTRTGGYYGYTF
TRBV6-2/TRBV6-3,CASSYPGGHYGYTF
TRBV6-6,CASRGTVPPGELFF
TRBV6-2/TRBV6-3,CASSYSEVNEKLFF
TRBV6-5,CASRDGTSYEQFF
TRBV7-8,CASSFLDWVTGELFF
TRBV5-4,CASSLVGGNQYEQYF
TRBV11-2,CASSPPGLFFVPLHF
TRBV13,CASSLAAPYTEAFF